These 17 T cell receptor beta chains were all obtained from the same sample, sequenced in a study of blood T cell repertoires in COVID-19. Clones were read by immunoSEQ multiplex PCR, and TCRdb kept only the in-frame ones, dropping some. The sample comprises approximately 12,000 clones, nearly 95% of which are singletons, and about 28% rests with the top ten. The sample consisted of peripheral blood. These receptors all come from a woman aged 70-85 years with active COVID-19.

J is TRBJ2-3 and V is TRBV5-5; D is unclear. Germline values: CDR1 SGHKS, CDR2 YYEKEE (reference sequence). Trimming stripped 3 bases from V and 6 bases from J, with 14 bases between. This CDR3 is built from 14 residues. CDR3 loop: CASSSSLTVDTQYF. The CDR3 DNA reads TGTGCCAGCAGCTCCTCCTTAACGGTCGATACGCAGTATTTT.

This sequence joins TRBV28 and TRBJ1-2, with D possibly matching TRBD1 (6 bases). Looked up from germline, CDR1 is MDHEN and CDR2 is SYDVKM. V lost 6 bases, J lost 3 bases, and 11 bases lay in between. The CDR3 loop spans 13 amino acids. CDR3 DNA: TGTGCCAGCAGACCCCAGGGGCACTATGGCTACACCTTC. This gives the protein CASRPQGHYGYTF.

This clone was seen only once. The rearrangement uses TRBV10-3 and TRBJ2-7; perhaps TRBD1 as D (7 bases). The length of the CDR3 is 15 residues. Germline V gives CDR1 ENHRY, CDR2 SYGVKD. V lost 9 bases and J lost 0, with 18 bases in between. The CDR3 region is CAIGGGTVGSYEQYF. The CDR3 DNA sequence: TGTGCCATTGGTGGAGGGACAGTCGGCTCCTACGAGCAGTACTTC.

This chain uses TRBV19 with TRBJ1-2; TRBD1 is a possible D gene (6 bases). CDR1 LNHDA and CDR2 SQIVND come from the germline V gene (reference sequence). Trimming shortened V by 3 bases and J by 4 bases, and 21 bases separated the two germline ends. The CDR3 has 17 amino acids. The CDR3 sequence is CASSIGVRGRLRYGYTF. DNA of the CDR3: TGTGCCAGTAGTATCGGGGTCAGGGGAAGACTTCGCTATGGCTACACCTTC.

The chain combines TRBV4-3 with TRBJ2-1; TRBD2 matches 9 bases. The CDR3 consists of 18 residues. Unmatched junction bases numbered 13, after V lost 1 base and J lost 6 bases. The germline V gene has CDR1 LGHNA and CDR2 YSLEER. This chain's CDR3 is CASSQVRGGSGRANEQFF. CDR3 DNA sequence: TGCGCCAGCAGCCAAGTTAGAGGAGGTAGCGGGAGAGCCAATGAGCAGTTCTTC.

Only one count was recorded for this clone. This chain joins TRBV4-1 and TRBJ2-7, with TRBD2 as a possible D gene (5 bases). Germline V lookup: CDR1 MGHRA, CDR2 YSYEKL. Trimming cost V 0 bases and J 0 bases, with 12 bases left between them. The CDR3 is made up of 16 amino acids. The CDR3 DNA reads TGCGCCAGCAGCCAAGACCGGACTTTAAGCTCCTACGAGCAGTACTTC. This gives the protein CASSQDRTLSSYEQYF.

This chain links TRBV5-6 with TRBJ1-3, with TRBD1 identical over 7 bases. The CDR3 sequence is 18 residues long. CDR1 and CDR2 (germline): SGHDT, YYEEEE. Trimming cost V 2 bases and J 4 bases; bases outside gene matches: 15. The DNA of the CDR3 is TGTGCCAGCAGCTTCCGGGACAGCCGATACCCCTCGGGAAACACCATATATTTT. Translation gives CASSFRDSRYPSGNTIYF. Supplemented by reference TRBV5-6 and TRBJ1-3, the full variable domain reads DAGVTQSPTHLIKTRGQQVTLRCSPKSGHDTVSWYQQALGQGPQFIFQYYEEEERQRGNFPDRFSGHQFPNYSSELNVNALLLGDSALYLCASSFRDSRYPSGNTIYFGEGSWLTVV.

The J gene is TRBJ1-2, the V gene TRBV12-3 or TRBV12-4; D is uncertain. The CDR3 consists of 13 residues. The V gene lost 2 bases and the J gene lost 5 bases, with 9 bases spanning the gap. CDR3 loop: CASSLSTNYGYTF. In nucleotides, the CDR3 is TGTGCCAGCAGTTTATCGACAAATTATGGCTACACCTTC.

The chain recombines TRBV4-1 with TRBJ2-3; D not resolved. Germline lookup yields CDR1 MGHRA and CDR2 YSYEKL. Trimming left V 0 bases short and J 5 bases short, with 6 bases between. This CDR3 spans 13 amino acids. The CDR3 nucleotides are TGCGCCAGCAGCCAAGATTTCAGAGATACGCAGTATTTT. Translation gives CASSQDFRDTQYF.

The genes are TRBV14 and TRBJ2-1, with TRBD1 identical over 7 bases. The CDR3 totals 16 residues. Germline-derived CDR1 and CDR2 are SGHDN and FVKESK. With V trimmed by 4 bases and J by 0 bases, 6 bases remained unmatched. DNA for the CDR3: TGTGCCAGCAGCCGTTCACAGGGGTCCTCCTACAATGAGCAGTTCTTC. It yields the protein CASSRSQGSSYNEQFF.

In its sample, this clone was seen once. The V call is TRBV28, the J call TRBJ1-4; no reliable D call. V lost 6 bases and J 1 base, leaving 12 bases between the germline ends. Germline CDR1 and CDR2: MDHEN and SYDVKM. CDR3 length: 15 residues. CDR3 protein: CASRRTDRTNEKLFF. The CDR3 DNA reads TGTGCCAGCAGAAGAACAGACCGAACTAATGAAAAACTGTTTTTT.

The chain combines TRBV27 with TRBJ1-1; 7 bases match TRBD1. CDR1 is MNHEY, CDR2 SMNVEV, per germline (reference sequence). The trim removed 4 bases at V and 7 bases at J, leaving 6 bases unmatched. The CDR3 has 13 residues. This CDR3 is CASSWGQGVEAFF. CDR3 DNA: TGTGCCAGCAGTTGGGGCCAGGGGGTTGAAGCTTTCTTT.

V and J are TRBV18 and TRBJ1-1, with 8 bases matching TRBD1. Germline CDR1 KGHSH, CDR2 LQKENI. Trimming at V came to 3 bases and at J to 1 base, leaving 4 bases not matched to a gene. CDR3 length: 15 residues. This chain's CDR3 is CASSPSGTGNTEAFF. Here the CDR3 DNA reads TGTGCCAGCTCACCCTCCGGGACAGGGAACACTGAAGCTTTCTTT.

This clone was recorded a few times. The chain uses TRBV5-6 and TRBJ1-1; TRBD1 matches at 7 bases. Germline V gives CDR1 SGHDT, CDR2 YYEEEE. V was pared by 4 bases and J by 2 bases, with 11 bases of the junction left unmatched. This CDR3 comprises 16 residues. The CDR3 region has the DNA TGTGCCAGCAGCCTACGGACAGGTCGGGCCAACACTGAAGCTTTCTTT. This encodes CASSLRTGRANTEAFF.

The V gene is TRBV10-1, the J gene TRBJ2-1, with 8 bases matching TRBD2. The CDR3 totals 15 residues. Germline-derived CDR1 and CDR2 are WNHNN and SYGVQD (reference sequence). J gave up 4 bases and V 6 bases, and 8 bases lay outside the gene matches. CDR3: CASSRAGDVYNEQFF. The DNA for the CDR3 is TGCGCCAGCAGCCGAGCGGGAGATGTGTACAATGAGCAGTTCTTC.

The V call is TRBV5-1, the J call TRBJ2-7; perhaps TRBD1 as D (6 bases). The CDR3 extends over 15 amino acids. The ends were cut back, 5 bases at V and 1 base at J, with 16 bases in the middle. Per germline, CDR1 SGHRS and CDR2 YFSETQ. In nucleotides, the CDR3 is TGCGCCAGCAGACTACTTGCCGGACAGTCCTACGAGCAGTACTTC. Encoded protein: CASRLLAGQSYEQYF.

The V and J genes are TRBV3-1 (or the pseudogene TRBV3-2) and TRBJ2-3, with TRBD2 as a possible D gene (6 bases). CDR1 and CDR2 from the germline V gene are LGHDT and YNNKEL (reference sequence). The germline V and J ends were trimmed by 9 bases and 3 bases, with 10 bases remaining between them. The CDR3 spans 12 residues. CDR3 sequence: CARPGTTDTQYF. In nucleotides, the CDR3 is TGTGCCAGACCAGGGACTACAGATACGCAGTATTTT.